One and the same sample provided the 14 T cell receptor beta chains below, sequenced in a study of shared clonotypes between healthy human individuals. The repertoire was sequenced with immunoSEQ multiplex PCR; TCRdb's copy has only in-frame clones and lacks some. In the table there are roughly 2.4 million clones, about 94% of which are singletons. The sequenced sample was naive CD4+ T cells sorted from blood. Subset meaning: CD45RA+ positively selected. The receptors stem from a man in his late teens or twenties in good health.

Comments on this clone: Other DNA sequences in the same sample also yield this CDR3. V gene TRBV27 combines with J gene TRBJ1-5; D possibly corresponds to TRBD1 (6 bases). This CDR3 spans 15 amino acids. The germline V and J ends were trimmed by 5 bases and 0 bases, with 11 bases remaining between them. Germline V lookup: CDR1 MNHEY, CDR2 SMNVEV (reference sequence). The CDR3 DNA follows: TGTGCCAGCAGTCCGGGGGCAGCTAGCAATCAGCCCCAGCATTTT. It is translated as CASSPGAASNQPQHF.

This clone was seen a single time. The rearrangement links TRBV10-3 to TRBJ2-2; D may match TRBD1 or TRBD2 (5 bases each). V was trimmed by 7 bases and J by 4 bases, leaving 13 bases between them. This CDR3 contains 14 residues. CDR1 and CDR2 (germline): ENHRY, SYGVKD. CDR3 bases: TGTGCCATCAAAGGCAGGGCGGGCACCGGGGAGCTGTTTTTT. As protein: CAIKGRAGTGELFF.

This chain joins TRBV5-1 and TRBJ2-6, with TRBD1 matching over 7 bases. The CDR3 consists of 18 residues. Trimming took 1 base from V and 4 from J; bases not matched to a gene: 11. Germline V gives CDR1 SGHRS, CDR2 YFSETQ. CDR3 loop: CASSLSVTGSSGANVLTF. DNA for the CDR3: TGCGCCAGCAGCTTGAGTGTGACAGGGTCTTCCGGGGCCAACGTCCTGACTTTC.

This chain links TRBV6-5 with TRBJ2-1; TRBD1 matches 11 bases. Trimming took 2 bases from V and 3 from J; bases not matched to a gene: 3. The CDR3 has 16 amino acids. Germline loops: CDR1 MNHEY, CDR2 SVGAGI. This chain's CDR3 is CASSYTGTGGYNEQFF. The CDR3 region has the DNA TGTGCCAGCAGTTACACCGGGACAGGGGGCTACAATGAGCAGTTCTTC.

The genes are TRBV6-6 and TRBJ2-2; possibly TRBD2 for D (7 bases). Germline V gives CDR1 MNHNY, CDR2 SVGAGI (reference sequence). The CDR3 length is 13 residues. V was trimmed by 8 bases and J by 3 bases, leaving 10 bases between them. CDR3 amino acids: CASRGADTGELFF. The CDR3 region has the DNA TGTGCCAGCCGGGGGGCCGACACCGGGGAGCTGTTTTTT.

This clone was counted a single time. The V gene is TRBV4-1, the J gene TRBJ2-3; 8 bases agree with TRBD2. This CDR3 contains 17 residues. Germline V gene sequence: CDR1 MGHRA, CDR2 YSYEKL. With V trimmed by 1 base and J by 1 base, 7 bases remained unmatched. The CDR3: CASSQVWREVGTDTQYF. For the CDR3, the DNA is TGCGCCAGCAGCCAAGTGTGGCGGGAGGTCGGCACAGATACGCAGTATTTT.

This rearrangement joins TRBV2 to TRBJ1-6; 7 bases line up with TRBD1. The CDR3 runs to 14 residues. CDR1 is SNHLY, CDR2 FYNNEI, per germline. V dropped 6 bases and J dropped 10; count of bases not matched to a gene: 9. CDR3 DNA sequence: TGTGCCAGCAGCGTGACAGGGTTCAGGTCACCCCTCCACTTT. Its protein is CASSVTGFRSPLHF.

The chain has TRBV27 and TRBJ2-5, with D uncertain. The germline gives CDR1 MNHEY, CDR2 SMNVEV (reference sequence). CDR3 length: 15 residues. V was shortened by 5 bases and J by 4 bases, with 17 bases between the two germline ends. CDR3 DNA: TGTGCCAGCAGTCCCTCCCTGTGGGCCGGAGAGACCCAGTACTTC. Protein sequence: CASSPSLWAGETQYF.

V and J are TRBV29-1 and TRBJ2-2; D is ambiguous. The CDR3 totals 13 residues. V was clipped by 5 bases and J by 0 bases, with 7 bases between them. Germline-derived CDR1 and CDR2 are SQVTM and ANQGSEA. The CDR3 region is CSVQGTNTGELFF. The DNA for the CDR3 is TGCAGCGTTCAAGGGACGAACACCGGGGAGCTGTTTTTT.

The J gene is TRBJ2-5, the V gene TRBV4-3; no definite D call. CDR1 and CDR2 from the germline V gene are LGHNA and YSLEER. The CDR3 is 14 amino acids. V lost 0 bases to trimming and J lost 7 bases, with 12 bases between them. The chain's CDR3 is CASSQDSSFRTQYF. The CDR3, as DNA: TGCGCCAGCAGCCAAGATTCTTCGTTTCGGACCCAGTACTTC.

The CDR3 here is CASSPGVAGAGDTQYF. The CDR3 region has the DNA TGCGCCAGCAGCCCCGGAGTAGCGGGAGCTGGGGATACGCAGTATTTT. The chain uses TRBV4-1 and TRBJ2-3, with 9 bases lining up with TRBD2. J was trimmed by 6 bases and V by 4 bases; bases with no gene match: 11. The CDR3 loop spans 16 amino acids. Germline V gives CDR1 MGHRA, CDR2 YSYEKL.

The table lists this clone with a count of one. The chain employs TRBV25-1 and TRBJ1-3, with TRBD1 matching 8 bases. Germline lookup yields CDR1 MGHDK and CDR2 SYGVNS. The length of the CDR3 is 17 residues. With 5 bases clipped from V and 3 bases from J, the junction kept 12 bases outside the gene matches. CDR3 sequence: CASSQAGGAKNGNTIYF. The CDR3 coding sequence is TGTGCCAGCAGTCAGGCAGGGGGCGCGAAAAATGGAAACACCATATATTTT.

The V call is TRBV27, the J call TRBJ2-7; D perhaps matches TRBD1 (5 bases). This CDR3 region has 14 residues. The germline V gene encodes CDR1 MNHEY and CDR2 SMNVEV (reference sequence). The germline V and J ends were trimmed by 5 bases and 3 bases, with 14 bases remaining between them. The CDR3 reads CASSVQVGYYEQYF. For the CDR3, the DNA is TGTGCCAGCAGTGTACAGGTGGGGTACTACGAGCAGTACTTC.

In this sample, this clone turned up a few times. This rearrangement joins TRBV10-3 to TRBJ1-1, with D uncertain. This CDR3 region has 13 residues. Germline assignment: CDR1 ENHRY and CDR2 SYGVKD. The ends were cut back, 9 bases at V and 4 bases at J, with 15 bases in the middle. CDR3 amino acids: CAIRQTELTEAFF. The CDR3 coding sequence is TGTGCCATAAGGCAAACAGAGCTCACTGAAGCTTTCTTT.